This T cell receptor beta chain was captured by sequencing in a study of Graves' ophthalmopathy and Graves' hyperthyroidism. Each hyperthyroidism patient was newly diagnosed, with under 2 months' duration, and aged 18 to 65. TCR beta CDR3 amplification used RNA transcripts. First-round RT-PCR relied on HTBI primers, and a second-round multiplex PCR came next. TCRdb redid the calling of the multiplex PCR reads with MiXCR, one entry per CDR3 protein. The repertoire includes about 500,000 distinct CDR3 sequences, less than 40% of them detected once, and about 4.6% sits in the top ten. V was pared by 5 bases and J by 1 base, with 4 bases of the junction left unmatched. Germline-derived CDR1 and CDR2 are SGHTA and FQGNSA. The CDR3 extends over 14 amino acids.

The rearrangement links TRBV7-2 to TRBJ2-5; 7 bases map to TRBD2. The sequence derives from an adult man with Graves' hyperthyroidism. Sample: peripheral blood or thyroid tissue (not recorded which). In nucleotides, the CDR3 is TGTGCCAGCAGCCAAGGACTAGTCCAAGAGACCCAGTACTTC. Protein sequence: CASSQGLVQETQYF.